This T cell receptor (beta chain) was sequenced in a study of T cell responses to AZD1222 COVID-19 vaccine. General study findings and limits: White British ancestry dominated among donors, who included more females, and clonal diversity was possibly underestimated. Baseline serology detected seropositivity in only a handful of AZD1222 recipients.

About this clone: What it recognizes is unknown.

The assay was immunoSEQ multiplex PCR, and TCRdb's table has in-frame clones only and misses some. The data show 90,000 to 110,000 clones, with 87% seen just once and 5% to 5.5% held by the top ten. Deletions cut 11 bases from V and 2 bases from J, with 21 bases between. Germline V CDR1 and CDR2: ENHRY, SYGVKD. CDR3 size: 16 residues. V usage is TRBV10-3 and J usage is TRBJ2-2, with a possible D match to TRBD1 (7 bases). The TCR was taken from an adult in good health. The source material was peripheral blood, sampled on day 0 of AZD1222 vaccination. As DNA, the CDR3 is TGTGCCGGACGGGGCGGGACAGCCTCAAACACCGGGGAGCTGTTTTTT. It translates to CAGRGGTASNTGELFF.